The 3 T cell receptor beta chains below were found in one sample sequenced in a study of cytotoxic CD8 clonotypes in ibrutinib-treated CLL. Clones were sequenced by immunoSEQ multiplex PCR, and TCRdb holds only the in-frame ones, with some missing. In the table there are around 40,000 clones, 55% to 75% of which are singletons. The specimen was PBMCs, collected at disease progression, from a patient treated with ibrutinib. These receptors all come from a human donor with chronic lymphocytic leukemia.

The V call is TRBV10-3, the J call TRBJ1-3; D call uncertain. This CDR3 has 15 amino acids. Trimming shortened V by 2 bases and J by 0 bases, and 8 bases separated the two germline ends. Germline-derived CDR1 and CDR2 are ENHRY and SYGVKD. CDR3 DNA sequence: TGTGCCATCAGTGAGGTCCTGAACTCTGGAAACACCATATATTTT. As protein: CAISEVLNSGNTIYF.

The CDR3 spells CAISVGSNQPQHF. The CDR3 region has the DNA TGTGCCATCAGTGTGGGTAGCAATCAGCCCCAGCATTTT. V gene TRBV10-3 combines with J gene TRBJ1-5; unclear D gene. The V gene lost 4 bases and the J gene lost 0 bases, with 4 bases spanning the gap. The CDR3 is 13 residues long. Germline V gene data show CDR1 as ENHRY and CDR2 as SYGVKD.

The chain recombines TRBV4-1 with TRBJ1-5, with D unresolved. Germline lookup yields CDR1 MGHRA and CDR2 YSYEKL. The V end lost 3 bases, the J end lost 5 bases, and 20 bases lay between the germline ends. This CDR3 region has 17 residues. The CDR3 spells CASSQVSGTSDYQPQHF. The CDR3 bases are TGCGCCAGCAGCCAGGTCTCTGGCACCTCAGACTATCAGCCCCAGCATTTT.